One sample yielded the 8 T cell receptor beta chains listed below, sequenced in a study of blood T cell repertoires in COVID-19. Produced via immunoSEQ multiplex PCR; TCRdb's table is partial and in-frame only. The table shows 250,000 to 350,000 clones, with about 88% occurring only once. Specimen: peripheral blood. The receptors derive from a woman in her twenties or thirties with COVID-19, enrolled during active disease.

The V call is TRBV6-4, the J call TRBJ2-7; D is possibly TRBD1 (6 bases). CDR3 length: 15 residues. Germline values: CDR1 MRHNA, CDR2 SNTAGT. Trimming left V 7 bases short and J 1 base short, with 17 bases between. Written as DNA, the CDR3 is TGTGCCAGCACCAAAGACCCGGACAGTTCCTACGAGCAGTACTTC. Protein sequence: CASTKDPDSSYEQYF.

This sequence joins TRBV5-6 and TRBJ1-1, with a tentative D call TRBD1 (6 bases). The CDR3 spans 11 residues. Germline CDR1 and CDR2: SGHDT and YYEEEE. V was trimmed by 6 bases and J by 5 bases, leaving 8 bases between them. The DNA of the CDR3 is TGTGCCAGCAAGGGGGGGACTGAAGCTTTCTTT. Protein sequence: CASKGGTEAFF.

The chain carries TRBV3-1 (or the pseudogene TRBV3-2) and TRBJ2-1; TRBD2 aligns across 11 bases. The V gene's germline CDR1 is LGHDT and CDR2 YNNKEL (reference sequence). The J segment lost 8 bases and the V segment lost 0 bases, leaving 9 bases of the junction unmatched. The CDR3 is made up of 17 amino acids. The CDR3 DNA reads TGTGCCAGCAGCCAAGATCGTCTAGCGGGAGGCAAGTATGAGCAGTTCTTC. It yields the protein CASSQDRLAGGKYEQFF.

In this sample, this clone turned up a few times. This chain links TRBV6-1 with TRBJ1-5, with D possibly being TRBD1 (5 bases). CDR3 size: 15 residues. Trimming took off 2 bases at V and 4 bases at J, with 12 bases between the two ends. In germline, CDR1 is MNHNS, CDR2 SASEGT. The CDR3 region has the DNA TGTGCCAGCAGTGAATCCGGAGGGGATAATCAGCCCCAGCATTTT. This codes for CASSESGGDNQPQHF.

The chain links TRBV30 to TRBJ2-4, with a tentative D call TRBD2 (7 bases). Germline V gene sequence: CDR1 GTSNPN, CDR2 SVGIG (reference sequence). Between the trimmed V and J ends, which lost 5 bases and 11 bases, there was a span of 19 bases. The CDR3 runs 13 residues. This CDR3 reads CAWLAIGGGVQYF. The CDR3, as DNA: TGTGCCTGGTTAGCGATCGGAGGGGGGGTTCAGTACTTC.

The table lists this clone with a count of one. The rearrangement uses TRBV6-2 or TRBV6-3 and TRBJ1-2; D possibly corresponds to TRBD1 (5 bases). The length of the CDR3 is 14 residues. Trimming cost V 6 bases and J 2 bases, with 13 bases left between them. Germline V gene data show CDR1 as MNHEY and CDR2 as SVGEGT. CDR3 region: CASSEQASNYGYTF. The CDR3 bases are TGTGCCAGCAGCGAACAGGCTTCAAACTATGGCTACACCTTC.

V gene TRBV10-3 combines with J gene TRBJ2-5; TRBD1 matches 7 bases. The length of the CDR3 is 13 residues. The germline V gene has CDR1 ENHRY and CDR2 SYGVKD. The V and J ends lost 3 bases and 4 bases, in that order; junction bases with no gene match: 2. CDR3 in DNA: TGTGCCATCAGTGAAGGGACAGTAGAGACCCAGTACTTC. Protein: CAISEGTVETQYF.

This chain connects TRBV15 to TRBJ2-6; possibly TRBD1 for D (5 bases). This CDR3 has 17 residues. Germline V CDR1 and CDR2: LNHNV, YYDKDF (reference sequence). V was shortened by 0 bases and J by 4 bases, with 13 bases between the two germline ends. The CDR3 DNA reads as TGTGCCACCAGCAGAGATAGGGGTCAGACAGGGGCCAACGTCCTGACTTTC. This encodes CATSRDRGQTGANVLTF.